Listed below are T cell receptor beta chains from one sample, sequenced in a study of OX40 agonist ivuxolimab in advanced cancers. Sequencing was performed with immunoSEQ multiplex PCR; in TCRdb, only in-frame clones are kept and a portion is missing. The data contain about 20,000 clones, 86% of them singletons. The specimen was CD4+ or CD8+ T cells sorted from blood, collected in a trial of the OX40 agonist ivuxolimab. The source is an adult with an advanced solid tumor such as melanoma, head and neck, liver or kidney cancer. The CDR3 runs from the conserved cysteine through the conserved F or W. D genes are given only for firm matches. Clone size is not always given. Where it is, it says once, few, many or a class for expanded clones.

16,.,TRBJ1-1,TRBV27,.,TGTGCCAGCAGTTTATATCGGTCTATTGCGAACACTGAAGCTTTCTTT,CASSLYRSIANTEAFF
13,.,TRBJ1-4,TRBV6-6,.,TGTGCCAGCAGTCGCGGGGATCGAGAAAAACTGTTTTTT,CASSRGDREKLFF
16,.,TRBJ2-3,TRBV19,TRBD1,TGTGCCAGTAGCAGGCCCCGGGACAGGGGCACAGATACGCAGTATTTT,CASSRPRDRGTDTQYF
14,.,TRBJ1-2,TRBV2,.,TGTGCCAGCAGTGATCGACGACTTACCTATGGCTACACCTTC,CASSDRRLTYGYTF
17,.,TRBJ2-7,TRBV10-3,TRBD1,TGTGCCATCAGTGACCACAGGGGCCCCATGAGCTCCTACGAGCAGTACTTC,CAISDHRGPMSSYEQYF
14,few,TRBJ2-6,TRBV11-2,.,TGTGCCAGCAGCTTAGTCGGGTCGGCCAACGTCCTGACTTTC,CASSLVGSANVLTF
12,once,TRBJ2-3,TRBV7-2,.,TGTGCCAGCAGCCAGCCCGGGGTGCCGCAGTATTTT,CASSQPGVPQYF
13,.,TRBJ1-1,TRBV9,.,TGTGCCAGCAGCGTAGGGACCCAGGAATGGGCTTTCTTT,CASSVGTQEWAFF
13,once,TRBJ2-2,TRBV9,TRBD1,TGTGCCAGCAGCGTCACAGGGGGTGGGGAGCTGTTTTTT,CASSVTGGGELFF
13,.,TRBJ2-5,TRBV5-3,.,TGTGCCAGCAGCGTCCGGACGGGAGAGACCCAGTACTTC,CASSVRTGETQYF
13,.,TRBJ2-3,TRBV11-1,.,TGTGCCAGCAGCTTTACAGGGGAGGGTACGCAGTATTTT,CASSFTGEGTQYF
14,.,TRBJ2-2,TRBV29-1,.,TGCAGCGTTGTTTTTGCGGCGAACACCGGGGAGCTGTTTTTT,CSVVFAANTGELFF
14,.,TRBJ1-1,TRBV6-6,.,TGTGCCAGCAGCCAACCCCGGGACCAAGCCTTGGCTTTCTTT,CASSQPRDQALAFF
15,.,TRBJ1-1,TRBV5-3,TRBD1,TGTGCCAGAAGCTTGGCCGGGACAGGGAACACTGAAGCTTTCTTT,CARSLAGTGNTEAFF
15,.,TRBJ1-5,TRBV2,.,TGTGCCAGCACCTCCGCGGGGGGTAGCAATCAGCCCCAGCATTTT,CASTSAGGSNQPQHF
12,.,TRBJ2-3,TRBV7-9,.,TGTGCCAGCAGCCGCGACACAGATACGCAGTATTTT,CASSRDTDTQYF
15,.,TRBJ2-3,TRBV10-3,TRBD1,TGTGCCATCAGCTTCGGGACAGATATCACAGATACGCAGTATTTT,CAISFGTDITDTQYF
14,.,TRBJ2-5,TRBV6-6,TRBD2,TGTGCCAGCAGTCTGACTAGCGGAGAATTGACCCAGTACTTC,CASSLTSGELTQYF
13,.,TRBJ1-1,TRBV4-3,.,TGCGCCAGCAGCCAACAGGATGGGGGTGAAGCTTTCTTT,CASSQQDGGEAFF
13,.,TRBJ2-3,TRBV2,TRBD1,TGTGCCAGCATTGGGACAGCCACAGATACGCAGTATTTT,CASIGTATDTQYF
16,.,TRBJ2-1,TRBV9,TRBD2,TGTGCCAGCAGCTTATTAGCGGGAGACGTCTACAATGAGCAGTTCTTC,CASSLLAGDVYNEQFF
15,.,TRBJ2-7,TRBV7-9,TRBD1,TGTGCCAGCAGCTTAGCTGGGACAGTACCTAACGAGCAGTACTTC,CASSLAGTVPNEQYF
13,.,TRBJ2-3,TRBV19,.,TGTGCCAGTAGTATCCGCAGGTCAGATACGCAGTATTTT,CASSIRRSDTQYF
15,.,TRBJ2-5,TRBV18,TRBD1,TGTGCCAGCTCACCAGGGACAGGGGCCGGGGAGACCCAGTACTTC,CASSPGTGAGETQYF
14,few,TRBJ2-1,TRBV29-1,TRBD1,TGCAGCGTTGACGGACAGGGACGGTACAATGAGCAGTTCTTC,CSVDGQGRYNEQFF
16,medium-sized,TRBJ2-7,TRBV7-9,.,TGTGCCAGCCGGGGGGCGAGGGGCGCACACGGCTACGAGCAGTACTTC,CASRGARGAHGYEQYF
13,medium-sized,TRBJ1-1,TRBV7-2,.,TGTGCCAGCAGCTTGTCGGGGAACACTGAAGCTTTCTTT,CASSLSGNTEAFF
18,once,TRBJ2-3,TRBV5-6,TRBD2,TGTGCCAGCAGCTTGAGGACTAGCGGGGGGGCCGGCACAGATACGCAGTATTTT,CASSLRTSGGAGTDTQYF
16,.,TRBJ2-1,TRBV29-1,TRBD2,TGCAGCGTTGAAGGGGGGACTAGCGGGAGCCCAAATGAGCAGTTCTTC,CSVEGGTSGSPNEQFF
16,.,TRBJ1-2,TRBV27,TRBD1,TGTGCCAGCAGTTTAGGCAGGGGGTCTGGGTTCTATGGCTACACCTTC,CASSLGRGSGFYGYTF
13,.,TRBJ1-1,TRBV19,.,TGTGCCAGTAGTACTCAAGGTGACACTGAAGCTTTCTTT,CASSTQGDTEAFF
15,.,TRBJ2-7,TRBV18,TRBD2,TGTGCCAGCTCACCATCGGGAGGGCCGGTCAACGAGCAGTACTTC,CASSPSGGPVNEQYF
12,.,TRBJ1-1,TRBV6-1,.,TGTGCCAGCAGTGAAGCAGCCTATGAAGCTTTCTTT,CASSEAAYEAFF
14,.,TRBJ1-2,TRBV7-2,TRBD1,TGTGCCAGCAGCTCGGACAGGGGGCATCGCGGCTACACCTTC,CASSSDRGHRGYTF
15,.,TRBJ2-3,TRBV29-1,TRBD2,TGCAGCGTAAGAGGGCCAAGCGGGGCAACAGATACGCAGTATTTT,CSVRGPSGATDTQYF
15,.,TRBJ1-1,TRBV7-8,.,TGTGCCAGCAGCTTAGAAGCGGGGGTTCGGACTGAAGCTTTCTTT,CASSLEAGVRTEAFF
15,.,TRBJ1-2,TRBV7-3,.,TGTGCCAGCAGCTTAATCCATGGCGGTTTGGGCGGCTACACCTTC,CASSLIHGGLGGYTF
16,.,TRBJ2-1,TRBV19,.,TGTGCCAGTAGTATGTATTCGGGCAGGGGATTCAATGAGCAGTTCTTC,CASSMYSGRGFNEQFF
13,.,TRBJ1-2,TRBV11-2,.,TGTGCCAGCAGCTTAGATCCGGACTTTGGCTACACCTTC,CASSLDPDFGYTF